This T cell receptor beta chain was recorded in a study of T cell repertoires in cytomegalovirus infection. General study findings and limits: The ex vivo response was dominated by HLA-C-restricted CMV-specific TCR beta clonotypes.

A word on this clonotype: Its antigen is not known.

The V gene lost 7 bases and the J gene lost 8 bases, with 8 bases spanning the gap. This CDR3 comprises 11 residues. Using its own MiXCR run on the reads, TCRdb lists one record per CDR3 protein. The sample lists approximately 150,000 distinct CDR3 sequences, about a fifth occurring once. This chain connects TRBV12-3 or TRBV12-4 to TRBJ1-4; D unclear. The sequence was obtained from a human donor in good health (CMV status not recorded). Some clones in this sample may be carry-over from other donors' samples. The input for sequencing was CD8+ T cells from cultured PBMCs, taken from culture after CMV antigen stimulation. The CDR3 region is CASKRAEKLFF. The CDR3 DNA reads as TGTGCCAGCAAGAGGGCGGAAAAACTGTTTTTT.